These T cell receptor beta chains were read from a single sample in a study of T-cell reconstitution after alpha-beta-depleted transplantation in children. Each CDR3 protein gets one entry after TCRdb re-called the PCR reads with MiXCR. This sample has around 440,000 distinct CDR3 sequences; under 20% occur once, and the top ten carry under 30%. Sequencing used PBMCs, mostly from graft donor cells, obtained 360 days after TCRalphabeta/CD19-depleted stem cell transplant. These receptors originate from a boy younger than two who had a stem cell transplant for Wiskott-Aldrich syndrome, so the T cells may come from the graft donor. Each CDR3 is given with its conserved first and last residue. Each record gives: D gene, clone size, J gene, V gene, CDR3 protein, CDR3 DNA. The D gene is left open where the match is weak. The listing skips clone size in some rows; elsewhere it reads once, few, many or a size class.

- | few | TRBJ2-4 | TRBV4-1 | CASSQDRRGAGKNIQYF | TGCGCCAGCAGCCAAGATAGGAGGGGGGCAGGCAAAAACATTCAGTACTTC
- | few | TRBJ1-2 | TRBV7-6 | CASSPRVSGDGYTF | TGTGCCAGCAGCCCCCGGGTCTCCGGGGATGGCTACACCTTC
TRBD2 | - | TRBJ2-1 | TRBV10-3 | CAISQRTSGTNNEQFF | TGTGCCATCAGTCAGAGGACTAGCGGCACCAACAATGAGCAGTTCTTC
- | - | TRBJ1-2 | TRBV27 | CASRASPDYGYTF | TGTGCCAGCAGGGCAAGTCCGGACTATGGCTACACCTTC
TRBD1 | - | TRBJ2-7 | TRBV18 | CASSPPGTDLYEQYF | TGTGCCAGCTCACCACCCGGGACAGATTTATACGAGCAGTACTTC
- | - | TRBJ2-2 | TRBV5-1 | CASSPRLEGELFF | TGCGCCAGCAGCCCCCGGCTAGAGGGGGAGCTGTTTTTT
TRBD1 | few | TRBJ1-2 | TRBV7-9 | CASSLAGQDGYTF | TGTGCCAGCAGCTTAGCGGGACAGGATGGCTACACCTTC
TRBD1 | - | TRBJ1-2 | TRBV7-2 | CASTRRDRGRYYGYTF | TGTGCCAGCACACGTCGAGACAGGGGACGTTACTATGGCTACACCTTC
TRBD2 | - | TRBJ2-7 | TRBV5-1 | CASSLSLGGKLDEQYF | TGCGCCAGCAGCCTCTCCCTCGGGGGGAAGTTGGACGAGCAGTACTTC
- | few | TRBJ2-3 | TRBV18 | CASSLLGQARTSSTDTQYF | TGTGCCAGCTCACTTTTGGGCCAAGCTAGGACTTCTAGCACAGATACGCAGTATTTT
TRBD2 | - | TRBJ2-7 | TRBV5-1 | CASSTWTSGRLEEQYF | TGCGCCAGCAGCACCTGGACTAGCGGGAGGTTGGAAGAGCAGTACTTC
TRBD2 | many | TRBJ2-2 | TRBV2 | CASSMSGGLNTGELFF | TGTGCCAGCAGTATGAGCGGGGGGCTCAACACCGGGGAGCTGTTTTTT
TRBD1 | - | TRBJ2-1 | TRBV4-1 | CASSQDSGTGKREQFF | TGCGCCAGCAGCCAAGACAGCGGGACAGGGAAGAGAGAGCAGTTCTTC
- | few | TRBJ1-2 | TRBV12-3/TRBV12-4 | CASSLALGGLAGYTF | TGTGCCAGCAGTTTAGCGCTGGGGGGGCTTGCGGGCTACACCTTC
TRBD1 | many | TRBJ2-3 | TRBV29-1 | CSAGTTGGTDTQYF | TGCAGCGCAGGGACGACAGGGGGCACAGATACGCAGTATTTT
TRBD2 | - | TRBJ2-1 | TRBV5-5 | CASSLGVVGGPHTGEQFF | TGTGCCAGCAGCTTGGGGGTTGTGGGAGGGCCCCATACGGGTGAGCAGTTCTTC
- | - | TRBJ1-2 | TRBV6-1 | CASSQTPQDFFGYTF | TGTGCCAGCAGCCAAACTCCGCAGGACTTCTTCGGCTACACCTTC
- | few | TRBJ2-2 | TRBV5-4 | CASSPRGWGARTGELFF | TGTGCCAGCAGCCCCCGCGGGTGGGGGGCGAGGACCGGGGAGCTGTTTTTT
- | few | TRBJ1-2 | TRBV7-2 | CASSPWAGGGYTF | TGTGCCAGCAGCCCTTGGGCGGGGGGCGGCTACACCTTC
TRBD1 | few | TRBJ2-5 | TRBV2 | CASRDRAYQETQYF | TGTGCCAGCAGAGACAGGGCCTACCAAGAGACCCAGTACTTC
- | - | TRBJ1-2 | TRBV20-1 | CSARDGRNYGYTF | TGCAGTGCTAGAGATGGTAGAAACTATGGCTACACCTTC
- | - | TRBJ2-7 | TRBV7-9 | CASSLPSLGSYEQYF | TGTGCCAGCAGCCTTCCCTCCCTGGGTTCCTACGAGCAGTACTTC
- | - | TRBJ2-7 | TRBV12-3/TRBV12-4 | CASSLEAPKGEQYF | TGTGCCAGCAGTCTGGAAGCCCCAAAAGGCGAGCAGTACTTC
- | few | TRBJ2-3 | TRBV7-9 | CASSLRSTVDTDTQYF | TGTGCCAGCAGCTTAAGGTCGACAGTCGACACAGATACGCAGTATTTT
- | - | TRBJ2-7 | TRBV29-1 | CSVGQGRSYEQYF | TGCAGCGTCGGGCAGGGGAGATCCTACGAGCAGTACTTC
TRBD2 | few | TRBJ2-1 | TRBV27 | CASKLGTSGRAPTRYNEQFF | TGTGCCAGCAAACTCGGGACTAGCGGGAGGGCTCCTACTCGCTACAATGAGCAGTTCTTC
- | few | TRBJ2-7 | TRBV6-5 | CASSYSGGNEQYF | TGTGCCAGCAGTTACTCAGGGGGAAACGAGCAGTACTTC
- | few | TRBJ2-7 | TRBV28 | CASSLRFFYEQYF | TGTGCCAGCAGTTTACGGTTCTTCTACGAGCAGTACTTC
- | - | TRBJ2-7 | TRBV5-4 | CASSLIFGTGARSSYEQYF | TGTGCCAGCAGCTTGATTTTCGGGACGGGGGCCAGGAGCTCCTACGAGCAGTACTTC
TRBD2 | few | TRBJ2-1 | TRBV4-3 | CASSHEPLAGVGNEQFF | TGCGCCAGCAGCCATGAGCCCCTAGCGGGAGTAGGTAATGAGCAGTTCTTC
- | - | TRBJ2-5 | TRBV20-1 | CSAHPGTQYF | TGCAGTGCACATCCGGGGACCCAGTACTTC
TRBD1 | - | TRBJ1-4 | TRBV7-9 | CASSSGDRGATNEKLFF | TGTGCCAGCAGCTCGGGAGACAGGGGCGCAACTAATGAAAAACTGTTTTTT
TRBD1 | - | TRBJ2-5 | TRBV5-1 | CASSQGTGEETQYF | TGCGCCAGCAGCCAAGGGACAGGGGAAGAGACCCAGTACTTC
TRBD2 | - | TRBJ2-3 | TRBV13 | CASSLSAGGRDTQYF | TGTGCCAGCAGCTTATCAGCGGGGGGGAGAGATACGCAGTATTTT
TRBD2 | - | TRBJ2-5 | TRBV6-5 | CASSYSLGGGETQYF | TGTGCCAGCAGTTACTCGTTGGGGGGAGGGGAGACCCAGTACTTC
TRBD1 | - | TRBJ2-7 | TRBV10-3 | CAISRTGGTYEQYF | TGTGCCATCAGTAGGACAGGTGGCACCTACGAGCAGTACTTC